The 21 T cell receptor beta chains given below trace back to one sample, sequenced in a study of blood T cell repertoires in COVID-19. The protocol was immunoSEQ multiplex PCR, while the TCRdb copy is restricted to in-frame clones and leaves out a portion. The sample contains nearly 300,000 clones, approximately 84% of which appear only once. Sequenced material: peripheral blood. The receptors originated from a human donor with COVID-19, enrolled during active disease. The donor label of this sample is uncertain.

The V gene is TRBV6-4, the J gene TRBJ2-5, with 9 bases fitting TRBD2. The J segment lost 1 base and the V segment lost 0 bases, leaving 3 bases of the junction unmatched. The CDR3 is 16 amino acids. CDR1 is MRHNA and CDR2 is SNTAGT in the germline V gene. The CDR3 coding sequence is TGTGCCAGCAGTGACTCTGCTAGCGGGGTCCAAGAGACCCAGTACTTC. Its translation: CASSDSASGVQETQYF.

The V call is TRBV28, the J call TRBJ1-5; D is unclear. Germline CDR1 MDHEN, CDR2 SYDVKM. The CDR3 extends over 14 amino acids. V lost 6 bases, J lost 0 bases, and 9 bases lay in between. In DNA form, the CDR3 reads TGTGCCAGCAGCACAGCTTATAGCAATCAGCCCCAGCATTTT. Residues: CASSTAYSNQPQHF.

The genes are TRBV19 and TRBJ2-1; 7 nucleotides line up with TRBD2. The CDR3 totals 15 residues. V lost 5 bases, J lost 7 bases, and 11 bases stayed unmatched. Germline V lookup: CDR1 LNHDA, CDR2 SQIVND (reference sequence). CDR3 amino acids: CASSPWGAGSNEQFF. CDR3 DNA: TGTGCCAGTAGTCCGTGGGGAGCGGGATCGAATGAGCAGTTCTTC.

The DNA of the CDR3 is TGCGCCAGCAGCATCGACGACAGAACTAGCACAGATACGCAGTATTTT. Its translation is CASSIDDRTSTDTQYF. V usage is TRBV5-1 and J usage is TRBJ2-3; the D gene is possibly TRBD1 (5 bases). Deletions cut 4 bases from V and 0 bases from J, with 15 bases between. The germline CDR1 and CDR2 sequences are SGHRS and YFSETQ. This CDR3 spans 16 amino acids. Together with reference TRBV5-1 and TRBJ2-3, the CDR3 gives the full variable domain: KAGVTQTPRYLIKTRGQQVTLSCSPISGHRSVSWYQQTPGQGLQFLFEYFSETQRNKGNFPGRFSGRQFSNSRSEMNVSTLELGDSALYLCASSIDDRTSTDTQYFGPGTRLTVL.

The chain recombines TRBV7-3 with TRBJ2-7; D possibly corresponds to TRBD2 (6 bases). CDR1 is SGHTA, CDR2 FQGTGA, per germline. The CDR3 spans 17 residues. Trimming shortened V by 2 bases and J by 0 bases, and 17 bases separated the two germline ends. The CDR3 sequence is CASSLAVGGVASYEQYF. CDR3 nucleotides: TGTGCCAGCAGCTTAGCGGTAGGAGGGGTCGCCTCCTACGAGCAGTACTTC.

The genes are TRBV11-2 and TRBJ2-6; D is unclear. The germline CDR1 and CDR2 sequences are SGHAT and FQNNGV. Trimming stripped 1 base from V and 0 bases from J, with 10 bases between. The CDR3 covers 17 residues. CDR3: CASSLGVQNSGANVLTF. The CDR3, as DNA: TGTGCCAGCAGCTTAGGTGTACAGAACTCTGGGGCCAACGTCCTGACTTTC.

The chain couples TRBV28 to TRBJ1-6; TRBD1 is a possible D gene (6 bases). The CDR3 has 14 residues. Looked up from germline, CDR1 is MDHEN and CDR2 is SYDVKM. V shed 5 bases and J shed 3 bases, with 8 bases lying between them. The CDR3 spells CASSTGFYNSPLHF. In nucleotides, the CDR3 is TGTGCCAGCAGTACAGGGTTCTATAATTCACCCCTCCACTTT. Filled out from reference TRBV28 and TRBJ1-6, the complete variable domain reads DVKVTQSSRYLVKRTGEKVFLECVQDMDHENMFWYRQDPGLGLRLIYFSYDVKMKEKGDIPEGYSVSREKKERFSLILESASTNQTSMYLCASSTGFYNSPLHFGNGTRLTVT.

In the case of this clone: One end of the junction is discordant with germline, which a read error may explain. The chain recombines TRBV7-7 with TRBJ2-1; 15 bases are a match to TRBD2. The CDR3 contains 15 residues. From germline, CDR1 is SSHAT and CDR2 FNYEAQ (reference sequence). Here the CDR3 reads CASSGLAGGLGEQFF. DNA of the CDR3: TGTGCTAGCAGCGGACTAGCGGGAGGGCTCGGTGAGCAGTTCTTC.

The rearrangement uses TRBV3-1 (or the pseudogene TRBV3-2) and TRBJ2-1; 11 nucleotides agree with TRBD1. The V gene's germline CDR1 is LGHDT and CDR2 YNNKEL (reference sequence). The length of the CDR3 is 16 residues. V shed 1 base, J shed 9 bases, and the junction held 8 bases outside the gene matches. CDR3 residues: CASSQAGQGARGEQFF. The CDR3 DNA reads TGTGCCAGCAGCCAAGCCGGACAGGGGGCGCGGGGTGAGCAGTTCTTC.

CDR3 amino acids: CASSQGATGGFYGYTF. The CDR3 DNA reads as TGTGCCAGCAGCCAGGGGGCGACAGGGGGCTTCTATGGCTACACCTTC. The chain carries TRBV4-2 and TRBJ1-2; 10 bases agree with TRBD1. CDR1 is LGHNA and CDR2 is YNFKEQ in the germline V gene. The CDR3 has 16 residues. The junction had 8 bases not matched to a gene; V was cut back by 3 bases and J by 4 bases.

The chain has TRBV24-1 and TRBJ2-5, with D possibly being TRBD2 (7 bases). This CDR3 region has 14 residues. Trimming pared 9 bases from V and 2 bases from J, leaving 15 bases between. Germline V gives CDR1 KGHDR, CDR2 SFDVKD. The CDR3 region is CATGKGGGQETQYF. The CDR3 DNA reads as TGTGCCACCGGCAAAGGGGGAGGGCAAGAGACCCAGTACTTC.

The chain employs TRBV7-2 and TRBJ1-5, with D tentatively TRBD1 (6 bases). The CDR3 is 15 amino acids. CDR1 and CDR2 (germline): SGHTA, FQGNSA. Trimming pared 1 base from V and 6 bases from J, leaving 13 bases between. The CDR3 here is CASSLEPQGSQPQHF. The CDR3 coding sequence is TGTGCCAGCAGCTTAGAGCCCCAGGGGTCTCAGCCCCAGCATTTT.

The genes are TRBV6-5 and TRBJ1-2; unclear D gene. V gave up 6 bases and J gave up 8 bases, with 13 bases separating them. The CDR3 has 12 residues. Per germline, CDR1 MNHEY and CDR2 SVGAGI. CDR3 DNA: TGTGCCAGCAGAACCCCCTCGAGAGGCTACACCTTC. It codes for CASRTPSRGYTF.

V and J are TRBV7-9 and TRBJ1-2; maybe TRBD1 (6 bases). The V end was cut by 5 bases, the J end by 2 bases, with 15 bases between. The germline CDR1 and CDR2 sequences are SEHNR and FQNEAQ (reference sequence). The CDR3 runs to 15 residues. As DNA, the CDR3 is TGTGCCAGCAGCAAAGAACAGGGTTCGAACTATGGCTACACCTTC. This codes for CASSKEQGSNYGYTF. The variable domain in full, completed from reference TRBV7-9 and TRBJ1-2, reads DTGVSQNPRHKITKRGQNVTFRCDPISEHNRLYWYRQTLGQGPEFLTYFQNEAQLEKSRLLSDRFSAERPKGSFSTLEIQRTEQGDSAMYLCASSKEQGSNYGYTFGSGTRLTVV.

V and J are TRBV19 and TRBJ2-1; D might be TRBD2 (6 bases). The germline gives CDR1 LNHDA, CDR2 SQIVND (reference sequence). V gave up 3 bases and J gave up 7 bases, with 13 bases separating them. CDR3 length equals 14 residues. The CDR3 DNA reads TGTGCCAGTAGTATGACCCTAGCGCCAAATGAGCAGTTCTTC. The encoded protein is CASSMTLAPNEQFF.

There are a few counts of this clone. V usage is TRBV6-1 and J usage is TRBJ1-5; D gene unclear. The CDR3 totals 13 residues. The germline gives CDR1 MNHNS, CDR2 SASEGT. The V and J ends lost 0 bases and 7 bases respectively, with 7 bases between them. CDR3 nucleotide sequence: TGTGCCAGCAGTGAAGCGCTCCGGCAGCCCCAGCATTTT. This encodes CASSEALRQPQHF.

The V and J genes are TRBV19 and TRBJ2-5; 14 bases fit TRBD2. The CDR3 runs to 14 residues. The junction had 4 bases not matched to a gene; V was cut back by 9 bases and J by 4 bases. Germline CDR1 is LNHDA and CDR2 is SQIVND (reference sequence). The CDR3 here is CASGTSGSTETQYF. The CDR3 coding sequence is TGTGCCAGCGGGACTAGCGGGAGTACAGAGACCCAGTACTTC.

The chain has TRBV5-8 and TRBJ1-1; D remains unclear. Germline CDR1 SGHTS, CDR2 YDEGEE. The CDR3 has 10 residues. V gave up 1 base and J gave up 11 bases, with 6 bases separating them. The CDR3 loop reads CASSLSAAFF. In DNA, the CDR3 is TGTGCCAGCAGCTTGAGCGCGGCTTTCTTT. Based on the CDR3 plus reference TRBV5-8 and TRBJ1-1, the full variable domain is EAGVTQSPTHLIKTRGQQATLRCSPISGHTSVYWYQQALGLGLQFLLWYDEGEERNRGNFPPRFSGRQFPNYSSELNVNALELEDSALYLCASSLSAAFFGQGTRLTVV.

The chain couples TRBV2 to TRBJ2-7, with 9 bases lining up with TRBD2. This CDR3 region has 13 residues. The ends lost 7 bases at V and 3 bases at J; junction bases unmatched: 4. Germline CDR1 SNHLY, CDR2 FYNNEI. CDR3 in amino acids: CASTLREGYEQYF. The CDR3 DNA reads as TGTGCCAGCACCTTGCGGGAGGGCTACGAGCAGTACTTC.

The chain joins TRBV28 to TRBJ2-1; 9 bases agree with TRBD1. The CDR3 contains 15 residues. V dropped 4 bases and J dropped 6; count of bases not matched to a gene: 7. Germline V CDR1 and CDR2: MDHEN, SYDVKM. Written as DNA, the CDR3 is TGTGCCAGCAGTTCGCGGGACAGGGTGAGCAATGAGCAGTTCTTC. Protein sequence: CASSSRDRVSNEQFF.

The chain couples TRBV28 to TRBJ2-3; 9 bases line up with TRBD1. V gave up 3 bases and J gave up 2 bases; unmatched junction bases: 9. CDR3 length: 17 amino acids. Germline V lookup: CDR1 MDHEN, CDR2 SYDVKM. CDR3 sequence (DNA): TGTGCCAGCAGTTTCCAAACAGGGGGCGGGAACACAGATACGCAGTATTTT. This codes for CASSFQTGGGNTDTQYF.